These 10 T cell receptor beta chains were all obtained from the same sample, sequenced in a study of post-analysis software for immune sequencing data. Built from TCR beta cDNA, the libraries had unique molecular identifiers in them. TCRdb used MiXCR to reprocess the PCR reads, holding one entry per CDR3 protein. The data contain about 570,000 distinct CDR3 sequences, 30% to 40% of them singletons. No antigens are known for them. Study-level points and caveats: Elevated frequency relative to controls characterized about 5 TRBV segments in patients, TRBV5-6, TRBV5-1 and TRBV20-1 among them.

The sequenced material came from blood. The source is a girl between 2 and 17 years old with multiple sclerosis.

This chain uses TRBV10-3 with TRBJ2-1; 9 nucleotides align to TRBD2. The junction had 14 bases not matched to a gene; V was cut back by 7 bases and J by 7 bases. The CDR3 extends over 16 amino acids. Per the germline V gene, CDR1 is ENHRY and CDR2 is SYGVKD. The CDR3 spells CAITGFAGGLVNEQFF. In nucleotides, the CDR3 is TGTGCCATCACTGGGTTCGCGGGGGGGCTAGTTAATGAGCAGTTCTTC.

This chain links TRBV16 with TRBJ2-3, with 8 bases identical to TRBD2. CDR3 length: 13 residues. After removal of 0 bases from V and 11 bases from J, the junction contained 4 bases not matched to a gene. The germline CDR1 and CDR2 sequences are KGHSY and FQNENV. CDR3 nucleotides: TGTGCCAGCAGCCAATCGCAACTAGCGGAGCAGTATTTT. Translation: CASSQSQLAEQYF.

The rearrangement links TRBV20-1 to TRBJ2-1; D ambiguous. This CDR3 spans 14 amino acids. Deletions cut 0 bases from V and 4 bases from J, with 10 bases between. In germline, CDR1 is DFQATT, CDR2 SNEGSKA (reference sequence). The CDR3 nucleotides are TGCAGTGCTAGAGATCTAAGGGCGTACAATGAGCAGTTCTTC. Amino acids: CSARDLRAYNEQFF.

The CDR3 DNA follows: TGTGCCACCAGCAGAGATTTGAGGGACAGGGGGCGGGGCTATGGCTACACCTTC. The encoded protein is CATSRDLRDRGRGYGYTF. V is TRBV15 and J is TRBJ1-2, with 12 positions matching TRBD1. Trimming at V came to 0 bases and at J to 4 bases, leaving 9 bases not matched to a gene. The length of the CDR3 is 18 residues. In germline, CDR1 is LNHNV, CDR2 YYDKDF (reference sequence).

The chain recombines TRBV20-1 with TRBJ2-5; 9 positions match TRBD1. Per the germline V gene, CDR1 is DFQATT and CDR2 is SNEGSKA (reference sequence). The CDR3 is 16 residues long. Unmatched junction bases numbered 19, after V lost 3 bases and J lost 11 bases. The CDR3 is CSASPPRLGQGSQQYF. CDR3 nucleotide sequence: TGCAGTGCTAGCCCCCCTCGCCTGGGACAGGGTTCACAGCAGTACTTC.

This clonotype showed up just a few times. The chain links TRBV2 to TRBJ2-3, with a possible D match to TRBD2 (5 bases). Germline V lookup: CDR1 SNHLY, CDR2 FYNNEI. Trimming left V 6 bases short and J 2 bases short, with 24 bases between. The CDR3 contains 18 residues. The DNA of the CDR3 is TGTGCCAGCAGCGGGGTGCAAACCCCCTACCGCTCCACAGATACGCAGTATTTT. Translation gives CASSGVQTPYRSTDTQYF.

The chain employs TRBV5-1 and TRBJ2-1; 8 nucleotides agree with TRBD1. In germline, CDR1 is SGHRS, CDR2 YFSETQ. The CDR3 is 16 amino acids. The V segment lost 0 bases and the J segment 5 bases; nucleotides outside the gene matches: 7. The CDR3 spells CASSLEGDRFNNEQFF. DNA of the CDR3: TGCGCCAGCAGCTTGGAAGGGGACAGGTTTAACAATGAGCAGTTCTTC. Combining the CDR3 with reference TRBV5-1 and TRBJ2-1 gives the whole variable domain KAGVTQTPRYLIKTRGQQVTLSCSPISGHRSVSWYQQTPGQGLQFLFEYFSETQRNKGNFPGRFSGRQFSNSRSEMNVSTLELGDSALYLCASSLEGDRFNNEQFFGPGTRLTVL.

A word on this clonotype: The junction and the germline gene differ at one end; a read error may be behind it. This chain uses TRBV25-1 with TRBJ2-5; no clear D gene. CDR3 length: 10 amino acids. CDR1 and CDR2 from the germline V gene are MGHDK and SYGVNS. This CDR3 is CASEQETQDF. The DNA of the CDR3 is TGTGCCAGCGAACAAGAGACCCAGGACTTC.

The chain is built from TRBV12-3 or TRBV12-4 and TRBJ1-1; TRBD1 agrees at 7 bases. The CDR3 covers 16 residues. V was pared by 4 bases and J by 3 bases, with 11 bases of the junction left unmatched. DNA for the CDR3: TGTGCCAGCAGTTACCAAAGAGACAGGGAAGACACTGAAGCTTTCTTT. Amino acids: CASSYQRDREDTEAFF.

This clonotype has just one count. One base away lies a much larger clone, so this may be a sequencing read error. J is TRBJ2-7 and V is TRBV5-4; D is uncertain. The CDR3 is made up of 11 amino acids. The germline V and J ends were trimmed by 1 base and 7 bases, with 6 bases remaining between them. Germline CDR1 and CDR2: SGHNT and YYREEE (reference sequence). The CDR3 coding sequence is TGTGCCAGCAGCTTGTTCAATGAGCAGTACTTC. Translating gives CASSLFNEQYF.